This passage covers 20 T cell receptor beta chains from one sample sequenced in a study of blood T cells in healthy people across ages. A J-beta primer mix and a sample-barcoded 5' primer were used in a second PCR of roughly 7 to 12 cycles. TCRdb redid the calling of the 5' RACE reads with MiXCR, one entry per CDR3 protein. The sample consists of approximately 800,000 distinct CDR3 sequences, 35% to 40% of them appearing once. Source material: blood. These receptors all stem from a man aged 18 to 29 in good health.

The chain uses TRBV20-1 and TRBJ2-7; D is unclear. Germline CDR1 DFQATT, CDR2 SNEGSKA (reference sequence). This CDR3 has 12 residues. V lost 3 bases and J lost 3, with 9 bases in between. Here the CDR3 reads CSASDGFYEQYF. The DNA for the CDR3 is TGCAGTGCTAGTGACGGGTTCTACGAGCAGTACTTC.

The V call is TRBV27, the J call TRBJ1-2; D remains ambiguous. Per the germline V gene, CDR1 is MNHEY and CDR2 is SMNVEV (reference sequence). Trimming took off 0 bases at V and 7 bases at J, with 9 bases between the two ends. The CDR3 is 13 amino acids. The CDR3 reads CASSLSAGRGYTF. For the CDR3, the DNA is TGTGCCAGCAGTTTATCCGCCGGGCGTGGCTACACCTTC.

The V gene is TRBV7-9, the J gene TRBJ2-7; TRBD2 aligns across 7 bases. The CDR3 extends over 15 amino acids. Germline V gives CDR1 SEHNR, CDR2 FQNEAQ (reference sequence). V lost 1 base, J lost 7 bases, and 10 bases stayed unmatched. The CDR3 DNA is TGTGCCAGCAGCTTAGAGGGACTATTAGGCAGTGAGCAGTACTTC. This translates into CASSLEGLLGSEQYF.

This clonotype was picked up one time. This sequence joins TRBV7-2 and TRBJ2-4; 8 bases map to TRBD2. The better agreement between TRBJ2-7 and the DNA end casts doubt on the J call. The CDR3 has 17 amino acids. Per germline, CDR1 SGHTA and CDR2 FQGNSA. CDR3 sequence: CASSLRPPYGGASEQYF. The CDR3 coding sequence is TGTGCCAGCAGCTTAAGGCCCCCCTACGGGGGGGCCAGCGAGCAGTACTTC.

The sample holds a few counts of this clonotype. CDR3 region: CASYKRDYGYTF. CDR3 nucleotides: TGTGCCAGCTATAAGCGGGACTATGGCTACACCTTC. The V gene is TRBV28, the J gene TRBJ1-2; D not resolved. V lost 8 bases to trimming and J lost 3 bases, with 10 bases between them. There are 12 residues in the CDR3. The germline gives CDR1 MDHEN, CDR2 SYDVKM.

The chain carries TRBV11-2 and TRBJ1-1; 7 positions agree with TRBD1. Germline CDR1 reads SGHAT; CDR2 reads FQNNGV. The CDR3 length is 13 residues. After removal of 5 bases from V and 10 bases from J, the junction contained 10 bases not matched to a gene. The CDR3 DNA follows: TGTGCCAGCAGCCCGCGACAGGGCGTTGGAGCTTTCTTT. It specifies CASSPRQGVGAFF.

This clonotype is a singleton in its sample. CDR3 amino acids: CASSLGRWTGVTGELFF. The CDR3 coding sequence is TGTGCCAGCAGCTTAGGACGATGGACAGGGGTTACCGGGGAGCTGTTTTTT. This chain connects TRBV7-8 to TRBJ2-2, with 9 nucleotides matching TRBD1. Germline CDR1 and CDR2: SGHVS and FQNEAQ. This CDR3 region has 17 residues. After removal of 1 base from V and 5 bases from J, the junction contained 8 bases not matched to a gene.

This clonotype was observed a single time. This chain connects TRBV29-1 to TRBJ1-1; no reliable D call. The V end was cut by 3 bases, the J end by 1 base, with 12 bases between. The germline V gene has CDR1 SQVTM and CDR2 ANQGSEA. This CDR3 is 14 amino acids long. CDR3 sequence: CSVESATPNTEAFF. DNA for the CDR3: TGCAGCGTTGAGTCCGCGACCCCGAACACTGAAGCTTTCTTT.

To note about this clonotype: One base away lies a much larger clone, so this may be a sequencing read error. CDR3 sequence reads: CASSFHGRPDEQYF. In nucleotides, the CDR3 is TGCGCCAGCAGCTTCCACGGACGCCCCGACGAGCAGTACTTC. V gene TRBV5-1 combines with J gene TRBJ2-7, with D unclear. Germline V gene lookup returns CDR1 SGHRS and CDR2 YFSETQ. The CDR3 contains 14 residues. V lost 2 bases, J lost 5 bases, and 14 bases lay in between.

In this sample, this clonotype turned up a few times. The CDR3 nucleotides are TGCGCCAGCAGCTTGAGGGGGCAGGACACAGATACGCAGTATTTT. This translates into CASSLRGQDTDTQYF. The chain carries TRBV5-1 and TRBJ2-3, with 7 positions matching TRBD1. This CDR3 is built from 15 residues. Germline CDR1 is SGHRS and CDR2 is YFSETQ. Unmatched junction bases numbered 4, after V lost 1 base and J lost 2 bases.

This chain links TRBV5-1 with TRBJ2-7; D tentatively reads TRBD1 or TRBD2 (5 bases each). The V end was cut by 2 bases, the J end by 1 base, with 10 bases between. The CDR3 covers 14 residues. From germline, CDR1 is SGHRS and CDR2 YFSETQ. CDR3: CASSLPGRSYEQYF. The CDR3 DNA reads TGCGCCAGCAGCTTACCGGGACGGTCCTACGAGCAGTACTTC. Complete variable domain (other parts from reference TRBV5-1 and TRBJ2-7): KAGVTQTPRYLIKTRGQQVTLSCSPISGHRSVSWYQQTPGQGLQFLFEYFSETQRNKGNFPGRFSGRQFSNSRSEMNVSTLELGDSALYLCASSLPGRSYEQYFGPGTRLTVT.

The rearrangement joins TRBV7-9 to TRBJ1-5; 7 positions match TRBD1. The CDR3 runs to 14 residues. CDR1 is SEHNR, CDR2 FQNEAQ, per germline (reference sequence). Trimming at V came to 8 bases and at J to 0 bases, leaving 4 bases not matched to a gene. CDR3 nucleotides: TGTGCCAGCGGCCGGGACAGTAGCAATCAGCCCCAGCATTTT. This translates into CASGRDSSNQPQHF.

The CDR3 region has the DNA TGCGCCAGCAGCCAAGAGATTCATGGACAGCCTGAAAAACTGTTTTTT. Translated: CASSQEIHGQPEKLFF. The rearrangement uses TRBV4-3 and TRBJ1-4; D is perhaps TRBD1 (6 bases). Germline CDR1 LGHNA, CDR2 YSLEER. Trimming stripped 0 bases from V and 7 bases from J, with 15 bases between. The CDR3 runs 16 residues.

This clonotype was picked up a small number of times. The chain links TRBV2 to TRBJ2-1, with D tentatively TRBD2 (5 bases). The CDR3 sequence is 15 residues long. Germline V lookup: CDR1 SNHLY, CDR2 FYNNEI. V was clipped by 7 bases and J by 1 base, with 14 bases between them. CDR3: CASTPDGMSYNEQFF. The CDR3 DNA sequence: TGTGCCAGCACTCCCGACGGGATGTCCTACAATGAGCAGTTCTTC.

CDR3 protein: CASMRGAGYTGELFF. CDR3 DNA: TGTGCCAGCATGAGGGGGGCAGGTTACACCGGGGAGCTGTTTTTT. The chain combines TRBV28 with TRBJ2-2, with D perhaps TRBD1 or TRBD2 (6 bases each). The CDR3 length is 15 residues. Germline CDR1 is MDHEN and CDR2 is SYDVKM. Trimming removed 7 bases at V and 3 bases at J, with 15 bases between.

The sample holds many counts of this clonotype. This chain uses TRBV12-3 or TRBV12-4 with TRBJ2-1; possible D gene TRBD2, 6 bases. Trimming stripped 5 bases from V and 0 bases from J, with 11 bases between. This CDR3 contains 15 residues. The CDR3 DNA is TGTGCCAGCAGTCCCCAGGGAGGCTCCTACAATGAGCAGTTCTTC. It encodes CASSPQGGSYNEQFF.

The sample holds a few counts of this clonotype. This chain joins TRBV20-1 and TRBJ2-7, with D possibly matching TRBD1 (5 bases). V lost 3 bases and J 2 bases, leaving 11 bases between the germline ends. This CDR3 has 13 amino acids. CDR1 is DFQATT and CDR2 is SNEGSKA in the germline V gene (reference sequence). The CDR3 here is CSARRQHAYEQYF. CDR3 nucleotide sequence: TGCAGTGCTAGGCGACAGCACGCCTACGAGCAGTACTTC.

V usage is TRBV27 and J usage is TRBJ2-1, with D tentatively TRBD1 or TRBD2 (6 bases each). Trimming removed 6 bases from V and 6 bases from J, with 21 bases in between. Germline loops: CDR1 MNHEY, CDR2 SMNVEV (reference sequence). The CDR3 spans 16 residues. The CDR3, as DNA: TGTGCCAGCAGACATTTGAGGGGGGCTCGAGGCAATGAGCAGTTCTTC. It encodes CASRHLRGARGNEQFF.

This clonotype was counted a few times. The chain couples TRBV4-2 to TRBJ2-5, with D perhaps matching TRBD1 (5 bases). The CDR3 has 16 amino acids. The V and J ends lost 0 bases and 2 bases respectively, with 13 bases between them. The V gene's germline CDR1 is LGHNA and CDR2 YNFKEQ. The CDR3: CASSQDLGAGQETQYF. The CDR3 DNA sequence: TGTGCCAGCAGCCAAGATTTAGGGGCAGGTCAAGAGACCCAGTACTTC.

A few counts support this clonotype. The J gene is TRBJ1-5, the V gene TRBV6-6, with a tentative D call TRBD1 (5 bases). Germline-derived CDR1 and CDR2 are MNHNY and SVGAGI (reference sequence). V shed 6 bases and J shed 5 bases, with 20 bases lying between them. The CDR3 runs to 16 residues. In nucleotides, the CDR3 is TGTGCCAGCAGCCACGGGTGGGGGGGAACCCATCAGCCCCAGCATTTT. It encodes CASSHGWGGTHQPQHF.